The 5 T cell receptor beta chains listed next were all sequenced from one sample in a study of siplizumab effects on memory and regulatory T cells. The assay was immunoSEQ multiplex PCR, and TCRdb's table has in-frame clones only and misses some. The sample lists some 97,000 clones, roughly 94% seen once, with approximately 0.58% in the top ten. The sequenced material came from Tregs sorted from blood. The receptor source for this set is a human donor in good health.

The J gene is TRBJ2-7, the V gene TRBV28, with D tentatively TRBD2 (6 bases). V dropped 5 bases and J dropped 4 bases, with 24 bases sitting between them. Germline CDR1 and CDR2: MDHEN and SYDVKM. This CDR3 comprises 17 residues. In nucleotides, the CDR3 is TGTGCCAGCAGTCCCGGGGCGGGGACCTTAAGGGAGTACGAGCAGTACTTC. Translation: CASSPGAGTLREYEQYF.

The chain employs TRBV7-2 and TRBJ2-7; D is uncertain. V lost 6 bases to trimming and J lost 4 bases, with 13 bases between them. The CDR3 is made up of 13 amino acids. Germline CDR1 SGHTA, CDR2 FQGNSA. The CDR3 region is CASSRRSVYEQYF. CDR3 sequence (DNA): TGTGCCAGCAGTCGCCGGTCCGTGTACGAGCAGTACTTC.

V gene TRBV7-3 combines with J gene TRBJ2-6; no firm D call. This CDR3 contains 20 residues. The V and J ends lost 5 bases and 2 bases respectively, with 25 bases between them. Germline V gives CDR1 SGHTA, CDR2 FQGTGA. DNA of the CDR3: TGTGCCAGCAGCCAACCCCCCCTGTGGAGTGGCCTTCCTGGGGCCAACGTCCTGACTTTC. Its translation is CASSQPPLWSGLPGANVLTF.

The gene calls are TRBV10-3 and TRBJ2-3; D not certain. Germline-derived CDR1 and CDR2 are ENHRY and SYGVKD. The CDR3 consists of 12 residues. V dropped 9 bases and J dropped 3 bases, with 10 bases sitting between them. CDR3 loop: CAIGPVTDTQYF. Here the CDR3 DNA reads TGTGCCATAGGACCGGTAACAGATACGCAGTATTTT.

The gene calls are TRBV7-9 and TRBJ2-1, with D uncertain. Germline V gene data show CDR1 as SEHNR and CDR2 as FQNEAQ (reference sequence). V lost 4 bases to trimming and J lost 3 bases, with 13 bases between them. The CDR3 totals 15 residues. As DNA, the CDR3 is TGTGCCAGCAGCTCCCGAGTAGCCAGCTACAATGAGCAGTTCTTC. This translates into CASSSRVASYNEQFF.